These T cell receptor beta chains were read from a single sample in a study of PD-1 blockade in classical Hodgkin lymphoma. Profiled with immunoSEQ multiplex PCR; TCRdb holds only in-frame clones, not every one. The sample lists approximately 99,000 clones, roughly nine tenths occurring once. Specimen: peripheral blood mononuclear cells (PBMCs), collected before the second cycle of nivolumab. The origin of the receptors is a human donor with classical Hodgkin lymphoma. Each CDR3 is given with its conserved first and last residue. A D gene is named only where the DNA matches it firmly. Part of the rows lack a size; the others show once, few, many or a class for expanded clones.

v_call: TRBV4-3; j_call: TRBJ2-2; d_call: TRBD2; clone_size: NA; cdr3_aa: CASSLGLAGVSGELFF; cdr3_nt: TGCGCCAGCAGCCTCGGACTAGCGGGAGTTAGCGGGGAGCTGTTTTTT
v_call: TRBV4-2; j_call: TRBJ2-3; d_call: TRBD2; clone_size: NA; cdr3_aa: CASSPRGAAGEETDTQYF; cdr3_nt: TGTGCCAGCAGCCCACGGGGTGCGGCGGGAGAAGAGACAGATACGCAGTATTTT
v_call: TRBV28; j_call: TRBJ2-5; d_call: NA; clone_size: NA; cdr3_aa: CASSLPGSQETQYF; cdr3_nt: TGTGCCAGCAGTTTACCAGGGAGTCAAGAGACCCAGTACTTC
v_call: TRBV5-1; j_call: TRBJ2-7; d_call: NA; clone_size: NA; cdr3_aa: CASSIGSRHSEQYF; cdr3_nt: TGCGCCAGCAGCATTGGATCGAGACACTCCGAGCAGTACTTC
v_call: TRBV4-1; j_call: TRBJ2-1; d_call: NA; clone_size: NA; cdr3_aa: CASSQDPVTRPEQFF; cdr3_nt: TGCGCCAGCAGCCAAGATCCCGTGACTAGGCCCGAGCAGTTCTTC
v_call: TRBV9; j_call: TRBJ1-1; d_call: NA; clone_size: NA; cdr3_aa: CASSVEGRSNTEAFF; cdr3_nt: TGTGCCAGCAGCGTAGAGGGCAGATCGAACACTGAAGCTTTCTTT
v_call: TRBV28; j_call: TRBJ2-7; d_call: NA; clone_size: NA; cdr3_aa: CASSVDSFLRSSYEQYF; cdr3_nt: TGTGCCAGCAGTGTGGATAGCTTCCTACGATCCTCCTACGAGCAGTACTTC
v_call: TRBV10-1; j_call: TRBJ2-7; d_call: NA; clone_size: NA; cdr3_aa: CASSEDRSSYEQYF; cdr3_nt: TGCGCCAGCAGTGAGGATCGGAGCTCCTACGAGCAGTACTTC
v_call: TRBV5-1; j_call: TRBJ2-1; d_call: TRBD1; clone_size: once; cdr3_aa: CASSSDRGNEQFF; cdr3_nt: TGCGCCAGCAGTTCGGACAGGGGAAATGAGCAGTTCTTC
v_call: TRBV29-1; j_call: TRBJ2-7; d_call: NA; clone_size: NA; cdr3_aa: CSVQGSSYEQYF; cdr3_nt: TGCAGCGTTCAAGGTAGCTCCTACGAGCAGTACTTC
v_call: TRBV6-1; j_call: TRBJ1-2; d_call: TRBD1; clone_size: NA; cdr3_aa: CASSEGQFYGYTF; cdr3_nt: TGTGCCAGCAGTGAGGGACAGTTCTATGGCTACACCTTC
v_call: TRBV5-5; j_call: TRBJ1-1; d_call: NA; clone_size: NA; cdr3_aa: CASSLLWGAGGEAFF; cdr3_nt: TGTGCCAGCAGCTTGTTATGGGGGGCTGGCGGGGAAGCTTTCTTT
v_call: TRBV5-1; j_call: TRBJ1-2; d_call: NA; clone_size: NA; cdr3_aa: CASSSSGDYGYTF; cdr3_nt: TGCGCCAGCAGCTCCTCAGGCGACTATGGCTACACCTTC
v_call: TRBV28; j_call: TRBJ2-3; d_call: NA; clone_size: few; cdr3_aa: CASSPPSGGGSTDTQYF; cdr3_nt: TGTGCCAGCAGTCCTCCTTCCGGTGGCGGTAGCACAGATACGCAGTATTTT
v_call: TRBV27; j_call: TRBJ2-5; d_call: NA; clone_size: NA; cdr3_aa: CASSLERARGTQYF; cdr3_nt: TGTGCCAGCAGTTTGGAGAGGGCTCGTGGGACCCAGTACTTC
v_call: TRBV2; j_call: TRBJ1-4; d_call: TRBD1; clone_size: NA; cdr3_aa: CASSQRTGIEKLFF; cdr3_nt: TGTGCCAGCAGCCAAAGGACAGGGATTGAAAAACTGTTTTTT
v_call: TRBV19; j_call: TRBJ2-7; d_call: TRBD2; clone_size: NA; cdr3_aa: CATAEAGGDTRWYEQYF; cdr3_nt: TGTGCCACTGCCGAGGCGGGGGGGGACACAAGGTGGTACGAGCAGTACTTC
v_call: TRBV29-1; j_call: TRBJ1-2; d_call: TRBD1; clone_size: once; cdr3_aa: CSVEPTGAGGYTF; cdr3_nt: TGCAGCGTTGAGCCCACAGGGGCTGGTGGCTACACCTTC
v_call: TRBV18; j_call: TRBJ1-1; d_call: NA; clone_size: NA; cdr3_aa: CASSPRRGGMNTEAFF; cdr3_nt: TGTGCCAGCTCACCACGGAGGGGCGGTATGAACACTGAAGCTTTCTTT
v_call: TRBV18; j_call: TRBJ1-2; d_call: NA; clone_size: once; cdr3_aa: CASSPMQGQGTNYGYTF; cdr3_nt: TGTGCCAGCTCACCAATGCAGGGGCAAGGTACTAACTATGGCTACACCTTC
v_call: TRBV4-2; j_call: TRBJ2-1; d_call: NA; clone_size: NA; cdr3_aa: CASSQSDLGYNEQFF; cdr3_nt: TGTGCCAGCAGCCAAAGTGATTTGGGGTACAATGAGCAGTTCTTC
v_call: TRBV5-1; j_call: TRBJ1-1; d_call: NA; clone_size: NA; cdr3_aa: CASSLYKESHEAFF; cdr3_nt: TGCGCCAGCAGCTTGTATAAGGAGAGTCATGAAGCTTTCTTT
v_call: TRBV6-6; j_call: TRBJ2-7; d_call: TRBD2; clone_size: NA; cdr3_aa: CASSYWPGLAAYEQYF; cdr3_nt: TGTGCCAGCAGTTACTGGCCGGGACTAGCGGCTTACGAGCAGTACTTC
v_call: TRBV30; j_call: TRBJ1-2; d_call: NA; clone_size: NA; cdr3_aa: CACMVGVGWGSGYTF; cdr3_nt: TGTGCCTGCATGGTGGGAGTGGGCTGGGGCTCTGGCTACACCTTC
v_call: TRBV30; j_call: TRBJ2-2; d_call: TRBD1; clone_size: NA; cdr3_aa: CAFPDRGQGGELFF; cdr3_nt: TGTGCCTTTCCGGACAGGGGGCAGGGCGGGGAGCTGTTTTTT
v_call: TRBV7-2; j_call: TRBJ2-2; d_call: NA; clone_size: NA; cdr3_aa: CASSFAVPGELFF; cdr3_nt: TGTGCCAGCAGCTTTGCCGTTCCCGGGGAGCTGTTTTTT
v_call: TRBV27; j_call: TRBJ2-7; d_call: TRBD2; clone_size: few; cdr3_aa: CASSFFASGTYEQYF; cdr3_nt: TGTGCCAGCAGTTTCTTCGCTAGCGGCACCTACGAGCAGTACTTC
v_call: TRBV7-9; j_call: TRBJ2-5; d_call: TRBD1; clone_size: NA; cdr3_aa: CASLQGATETQYF; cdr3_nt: TGTGCCAGCCTACAGGGGGCTACTGAGACCCAGTACTTC
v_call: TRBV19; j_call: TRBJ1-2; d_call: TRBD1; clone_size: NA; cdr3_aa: CASSTQGASLGYTF; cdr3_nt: TGTGCCAGTAGTACTCAGGGGGCGTCACTTGGCTACACCTTC
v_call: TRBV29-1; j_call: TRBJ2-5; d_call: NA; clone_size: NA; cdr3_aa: CSVDPSWSQETQYF; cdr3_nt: TGCAGCGTTGACCCCTCGTGGTCCCAAGAGACCCAGTACTTC
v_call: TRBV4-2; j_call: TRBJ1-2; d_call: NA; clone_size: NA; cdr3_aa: CASSQERYKGIGSGGYTF; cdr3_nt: TGTGCCAGCAGCCAAGAAAGATACAAGGGGATAGGATCTGGTGGCTACACCTTC
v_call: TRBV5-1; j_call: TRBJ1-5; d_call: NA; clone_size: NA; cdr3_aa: CASSSQRPVYCIQPQHF; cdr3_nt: TGCGCCAGCAGCTCTCAAAGGCCAGTGTACTGTATCCAGCCCCAGCATTTT
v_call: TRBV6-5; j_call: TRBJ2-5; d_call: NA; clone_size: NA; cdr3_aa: CASSSFIETQYF; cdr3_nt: TGTGCCAGCAGTTCTTTTATTGAGACCCAGTACTTC
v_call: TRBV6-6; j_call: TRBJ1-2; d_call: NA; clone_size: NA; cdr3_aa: CASSSPGELYGYTF; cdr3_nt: TGTGCCAGCAGTTCCCCAGGGGAGCTCTATGGCTACACCTTC
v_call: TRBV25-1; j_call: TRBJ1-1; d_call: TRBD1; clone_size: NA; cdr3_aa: CASSITGQGINTEAFF; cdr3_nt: TGTGCCAGCAGTATTACGGGACAGGGGATTAACACTGAAGCTTTCTTT
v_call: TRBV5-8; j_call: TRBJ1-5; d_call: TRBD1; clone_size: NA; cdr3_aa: CASSLWRQGVDQPQHF; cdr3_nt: TGTGCCAGCAGCTTGTGGCGACAGGGAGTCGATCAGCCCCAGCATTTT
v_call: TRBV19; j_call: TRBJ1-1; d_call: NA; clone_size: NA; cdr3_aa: CASSIDRGGTEAFF; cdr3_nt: TGTGCCAGTAGTATAGACAGGGGCGGCACTGAAGCTTTCTTT
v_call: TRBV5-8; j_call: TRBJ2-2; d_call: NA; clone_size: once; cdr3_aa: CASSPRRSGRNTGELFF; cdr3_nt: TGTGCCAGCAGCCCACGTCGGTCCGGGAGAAACACCGGGGAGCTGTTTTTT
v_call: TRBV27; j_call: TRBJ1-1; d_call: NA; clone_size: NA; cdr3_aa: CASSAVDVGGAFF; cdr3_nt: TGTGCCAGCAGTGCCGTTGATGTCGGAGGAGCTTTCTTT
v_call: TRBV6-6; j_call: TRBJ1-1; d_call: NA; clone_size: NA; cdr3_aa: CASSYPRGLMNTEAFF; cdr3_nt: TGTGCCAGCAGTTACCCCAGGGGCCTCATGAACACTGAAGCTTTCTTT
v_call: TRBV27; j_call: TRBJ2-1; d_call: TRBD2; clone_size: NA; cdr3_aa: CASSLTHLLAEVNHEQFF; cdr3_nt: TGTGCCAGCAGTTTAACCCATCTACTAGCGGAGGTAAATCATGAGCAGTTCTTC
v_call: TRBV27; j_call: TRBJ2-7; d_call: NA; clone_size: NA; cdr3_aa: CASSSTGRIPYEQYF; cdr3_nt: TGTGCCAGCAGTTCGACAGGTAGAATCCCCTACGAGCAGTACTTC
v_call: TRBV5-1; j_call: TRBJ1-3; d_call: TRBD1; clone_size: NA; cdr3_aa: CASSLGQGGSGNTIYF; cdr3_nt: TGCGCCAGCAGCCTGGGACAGGGGGGATCTGGAAACACCATATATTTT
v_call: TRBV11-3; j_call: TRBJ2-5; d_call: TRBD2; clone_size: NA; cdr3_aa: CASSSGLADSGNQYF; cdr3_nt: TGTGCCAGCAGCTCCGGACTAGCTGACAGTGGGAACCAGTACTTC
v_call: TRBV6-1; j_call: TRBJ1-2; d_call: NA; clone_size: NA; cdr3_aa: CASSGTANYGYTF; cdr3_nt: TGTGCCAGCTCCGGGACGGCGAACTATGGCTACACCTTC